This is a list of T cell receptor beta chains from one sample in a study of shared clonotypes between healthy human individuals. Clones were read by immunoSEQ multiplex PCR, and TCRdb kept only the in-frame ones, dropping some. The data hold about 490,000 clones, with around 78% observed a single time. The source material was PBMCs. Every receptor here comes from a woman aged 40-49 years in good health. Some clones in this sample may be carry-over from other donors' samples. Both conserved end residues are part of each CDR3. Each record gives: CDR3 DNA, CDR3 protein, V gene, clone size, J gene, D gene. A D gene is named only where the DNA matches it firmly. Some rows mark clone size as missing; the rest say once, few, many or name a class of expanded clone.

TGCGCCAGCAGTTCCGGGACGGCAAACATTCAGTACTTC CASSSGTANIQYF TRBV5-1 - TRBJ2-4 -
TGTGCCAGCAGTTACTTCCAGGGCCCACCCTACGAGCAGTACTTC CASSYFQGPPYEQYF TRBV6-6 - TRBJ2-7 -
TGCGCCAGCAGCGGGTTGGGTTGGTTGGACACCGGGGAGCTGTTTTTT CASSGLGWLDTGELFF TRBV4-1 - TRBJ2-2 -
TGTGCCAGCAGCTTAGGGACGGCTGGAAACACCATATATTTT CASSLGTAGNTIYF TRBV7-9 - TRBJ1-3 -
TGTGCCAGCTCACGATCCGTCCCGGGACAGGGGTGGTCTAGCGGATTCTACGAGCAGTACTTC CASSRSVPGQGWSSGFYEQYF TRBV18 - TRBJ2-7 TRBD1
TGTGCCAGCAGCTCGAAGCGGGCTAACAATGAGCAGTTCTTC CASSSKRANNEQFF TRBV7-3 - TRBJ2-1 -
TGCAGCGTTGTAAAGGCTAGCGGGGGCACAGATACGCAGTATTTT CSVVKASGGTDTQYF TRBV29-1 few TRBJ2-3 TRBD2
TGTGCCAGCAGCTTTGGGGCCGGGGAGCTGTTTTTT CASSFGAGELFF TRBV7-3 - TRBJ2-2 -
TGTGCCAGCAGCCCGGGGGGGGTTTCTAACTATGGCTACACCTTC CASSPGGVSNYGYTF TRBV4-2 - TRBJ1-2 -
TGTGCCACCGGTTGGACAAACTCCTACAATGAGCAGTTCTTC CATGWTNSYNEQFF TRBV15 - TRBJ2-1 -
TGCGCCAGCAGCCGGGACTTTGCAACCACAGATACGCAGTATTTT CASSRDFATTDTQYF TRBV5-1 - TRBJ2-3 -
TGTGCCAGTAGTCTGAGACAGTTACTTGGGGATGTTGGCTACACCTTC CASSLRQLLGDVGYTF TRBV19 - TRBJ1-2 -
TGTGCCAGCAGTGAAGCGGGTGGCATAGCGGCAAACTACAATGAGCAGTTCTTC CASSEAGGIAANYNEQFF TRBV6-1 - TRBJ2-1 -
TGTGCCAGCAGTTTCCTTGCAGGGGGCATGAATCAGCCCCAGCATTTT CASSFLAGGMNQPQHF TRBV27 few TRBJ1-5 TRBD1
TGCGCCAGCAGCTTGGCCTCCTCCGGGACAGGTCTCTCCTACGAGCAGTACTTC CASSLASSGTGLSYEQYF TRBV5-1 - TRBJ2-7 TRBD1
TGTGCCAGCAGCCCAAAGGCGGGATATTACAATGAGCAGTTCTTC CASSPKAGYYNEQFF TRBV7-3 - TRBJ2-1 -
TGCGCCAGCAGCTTGGCCGAAGCGGGAGGATCAGATACGCAGTATTTT CASSLAEAGGSDTQYF TRBV5-1 - TRBJ2-3 TRBD2
TGTGCCAGCAGCCCTCGCTTAGACAGGGGAATGAACACTGAAGCTTTCTTT CASSPRLDRGMNTEAFF TRBV9 - TRBJ1-1 TRBD1
TGTGCCAGCAGTTTTCCTCAGGGGTATGGAGGCTACACCTTC CASSFPQGYGGYTF TRBV28 few TRBJ1-2 -
TGTGCCAGCAGCCTAGCGGGAGGGCCAGGCGGGGAGCTGTTTTTT CASSLAGGPGGELFF TRBV6-5 - TRBJ2-2 TRBD2
TGCGCCAGCAGTGACCCCACCGGAGGACCTGCGCACTTC CASSDPTGGPAHF TRBV10-1 - TRBJ2-5 -
TGTGCCAGCAGTTACTGGGCGACCGATACGCAGTATTTT CASSYWATDTQYF TRBV6-6 - TRBJ2-3 -
TGCGCCAGCAGCTTGGGGCTAGCGGGAGTCCAAACAGATACGCAGTATTTT CASSLGLAGVQTDTQYF TRBV5-1 - TRBJ2-3 TRBD2
TGTGCCAGCAGTTTCCCGAAATTAGATGGCTACACCTTC CASSFPKLDGYTF TRBV28 few TRBJ1-2 -
TGTGCCAGTAATAGACAGCCCGGGTCAGCCTACGAGCAGTACTTC CASNRQPGSAYEQYF TRBV19 - TRBJ2-7 -
TGCGCCAGCAGCCAATCTGGGTCAGGGGGCCCTGGAAACACCATATATTTT CASSQSGSGGPGNTIYF TRBV4-1 once TRBJ1-3 TRBD1
TGTGCCAGCAGTTTATGGGCGGACCGGGGCAATCAGCCCCAGCATTTT CASSLWADRGNQPQHF TRBV28 - TRBJ1-5 -
TGTGCCTGGAGTCCCCGGGACAGATACACCGGGGAGCTGTTTTTT CAWSPRDRYTGELFF TRBV30 - TRBJ2-2 TRBD1
TGTGCCAGCAGCCGGGACGCTAACTATGGCTACACCTTC CASSRDANYGYTF TRBV6-5 - TRBJ1-2 -
TGTGCCAGCAGCTTAGCCGGCACCACCGGGGAGCTGTTTTTT CASSLAGTTGELFF TRBV7-9 - TRBJ2-2 -
TGTGCCAGCAGCGTACCTAGGGGGACAGGTCGGGACACTGAAGCTTTCTTT CASSVPRGTGRDTEAFF TRBV2 once TRBJ1-1 TRBD1
TGTGCCAGCAGCGAAAAAGGGCCTGGGGCCAACGTCCTGACTTTC CASSEKGPGANVLTF TRBV21-1 - TRBJ2-6 -
TGTGCCATCAGTGAGGCGACTAGCGGGAGACAGAATGAGCAGTTCTTC CAISEATSGRQNEQFF TRBV10-3 once TRBJ2-1 TRBD2
TGTGCCATCCGGAGCGGGAGGTACGAGCAGTACTTC CAIRSGRYEQYF TRBV10-3 - TRBJ2-7 TRBD2
TGTGCCAGTAGTATAGATTGGCGGCGCGAAGCTTTCTTT CASSIDWRREAFF TRBV19 - TRBJ1-1 -
TGTGCCAGCAGCCAAGAGAGGGTGGCCTATGACTACGAGCAGTACTTC CASSQERVAYDYEQYF TRBV14 - TRBJ2-7 -
TGTGCTCACTCCCGCGAGGGTGGTAGGGATACGCAGTATTTT CAHSREGGRDTQYF TRBV30 - TRBJ2-3 -
TGCGCCAGCAGCTTGACAGATATGAACACTGAAGCTTTCTTT CASSLTDMNTEAFF TRBV5-1 - TRBJ1-1 -
TGCGCCAGCAGCCGGACTAGCGGGAGGTCCACAGATACGCAGTATTTT CASSRTSGRSTDTQYF TRBV4-3 - TRBJ2-3 TRBD2
TGTGCCAGCAGCTTACAAAGACGCAACTATGGCTACACCTTC CASSLQRRNYGYTF TRBV7-2 once TRBJ1-2 -
TGTGCCAGCAGCTCCCGGACAGGGGGCGGTGGAAACACCATATATTTT CASSSRTGGGGNTIYF TRBV9 - TRBJ1-3 TRBD1
TGTGCCAGCAGTTACTTAGATACGCAGTATTTT CASSYLDTQYF TRBV6-6 - TRBJ2-3 -
TGTGCCAGCAGCCCTCGGGGCGATAGCACAGATACGCAGTATTTT CASSPRGDSTDTQYF TRBV11-2 - TRBJ2-3 -
TGTGCCAGTAGTCCCCTACCCGGGAGGAGTGAGCAGTTCTTC CASSPLPGRSEQFF TRBV19 once TRBJ2-1 TRBD2
TGCGCCAGCAGCCAGGCTTCAGGCAGGATGAACTACGAGCAGTACTTC CASSQASGRMNYEQYF TRBV4-1 - TRBJ2-7 -
TGTGCCAGCAGTTTAAGCGGGAAGTTACACAATGAGCAGTTCTTC CASSLSGKLHNEQFF TRBV28 - TRBJ2-1 TRBD2
TGTGCCAGCAGTAGGGGGTTGGGTACCGGGCGCGAGCAGTACTTC CASSRGLGTGREQYF TRBV11-2 - TRBJ2-7 -
TGTGCCAGCAGCCTCGGACAGTACTACAATGAGCAGTTCTTC CASSLGQYYNEQFF TRBV7-9 - TRBJ2-1 -
TGTGCCAGCAGCTTGGGACAATTGGTCCGGACTGAGCAGTTCTTC CASSLGQLVRTEQFF TRBV5-4 - TRBJ2-1 -
TGTGCCAGTAGTATAGTTCTTTTGGGTTCGAACACTGAAGCTTTCTTT CASSIVLLGSNTEAFF TRBV19 - TRBJ1-1 -
TGTGCCAGCAGTTTTGGGGAGACCCAGTACTTC CASSFGETQYF TRBV28 - TRBJ2-5 -
TGTGCCATCAGCCCGACAGGGTCGGGCACTGAAGCTTTCTTT CAISPTGSGTEAFF TRBV10-3 - TRBJ1-1 TRBD1
TGTGCCAGCTACTTCGGGGGGTCGGTTTACACAGATACGCAGTATTTT CASYFGGSVYTDTQYF TRBV5-6 - TRBJ2-3 TRBD2
TGCGCCAGCAGCCAAGTAGCTTACTACGAGCAGTACTTC CASSQVAYYEQYF TRBV4-3 many TRBJ2-7 -
TGTGCCAGCGGACGTCGGGTGATCCTCTCCTACGAGCAGTACTTC CASGRRVILSYEQYF TRBV28 once TRBJ2-7 -